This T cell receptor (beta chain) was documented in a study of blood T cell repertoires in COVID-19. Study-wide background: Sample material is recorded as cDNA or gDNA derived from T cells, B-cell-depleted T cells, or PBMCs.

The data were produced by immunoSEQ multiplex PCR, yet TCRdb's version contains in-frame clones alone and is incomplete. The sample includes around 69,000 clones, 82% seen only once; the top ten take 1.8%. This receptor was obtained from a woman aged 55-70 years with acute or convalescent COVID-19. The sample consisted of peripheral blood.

The DNA for the CDR3 is TGTGCCAGCAGCTTAGGACAGCACGCAACTAATGAAAAACTGTTTTTT. Its protein is CASSLGQHATNEKLFF. The chain has TRBV7-9 and TRBJ1-4, with D perhaps matching TRBD1 (5 bases). The V end lost 1 base, the J end lost 0 bases, and 9 bases lay between the germline ends. The CDR3 sequence is 16 residues long. Germline CDR1 SEHNR, CDR2 FQNEAQ (reference sequence).